This TCR beta chain was obtained from a study of PD-1 blockade in mismatch repair-deficient tumors. Study-wide context: All were previously treated, progressing patients with 12 mismatch repair-deficient cancer types.

Findings and limits, study-wide: Tumor-resident clones, often undetectable pretreatment in blood, expanded then contracted after pembrolizumab.

The repertoire was sequenced with immunoSEQ multiplex PCR; TCRdb's copy has only in-frame clones and lacks some. The repertoire consists of 120,000 or so clones, with about 86% occurring once and the leading ten covering 13%. Germline-derived CDR1 and CDR2 are MNHNS and SASEGT. The V end lost 2 bases, the J end lost 5 bases, and 13 bases lay between the germline ends. The CDR3 length is 15 residues. PCR or immunohistochemistry showed mismatch repair deficiency in every enrolled patient. TCR sequencing covered a few patients who responded to pembrolizumab. On this clone itself: Its antigen is undetermined.

This TCR was sampled from an adult with mismatch repair-deficient cancer. The source was peripheral blood, collected 44 weeks after starting pembrolizumab. The chain carries TRBV6-1 and TRBJ2-1; D not resolved. CDR3 DNA: TGTGCCAGCAGTGAACGGCTTGGTGGGAACAATGAGCAGTTCTTC. The encoded protein is CASSERLGGNNEQFF.